The sequence of this T cell receptor beta chain was determined in a study of cytotoxic CD8 clonotypes in ibrutinib-treated CLL. Overall study findings and caveats: On treatment, the uncommon public clonotypes contracted or remained stable. Sustained-remission and progressing patients were not sampled at matched times. An increase in clonality occurred at ibrutinib response, followed by a return toward baseline at progression.

Concerning this clone: Its target is not known.

Cryopreserved PBMCs provided around 1.9 micrograms of genomic DNA for the TCR beta libraries. Assay used: immunoSEQ multiplex PCR; TCRdb lists only in-frame clones, some missing. The data contain fewer than 400,000 clones, 67% of them singletons. Germline CDR1 reads SQVTM; CDR2 reads ANQGSEA. The trim removed 5 bases at V and 7 bases at J, leaving 8 bases unmatched. CDR3 length equals 14 residues. The chain recombines TRBV29-1 with TRBJ2-2, with TRBD1 matching 9 bases. This sample comprised PBMCs, obtained after 36 months of ibrutinib treatment. The clonotype originates from a human donor with chronic lymphocytic leukemia. In nucleotides, the CDR3 is TGCAGCGTTTTCGGACAGGGGATTCGCGGGGAGCTGTTTTTT. Translation gives CSVFGQGIRGELFF.